The 19 T cell receptor beta chains below all came from one sample that was sequenced in a study of T cell changes during pregnancy in multiple sclerosis (dated by TCRdb to about 2019). The library relied on the immunoSEQ multiplex PCR assay. TCRdb took over this immuneACCESS table, retaining in-frame rearrangements with V and J assigned. Such tables are incomplete; in checked studies, under half of the missing clones stem from an unresolved V gene, and the remainder is unexplained. For this sample there are over 90,000 clones; 90% appear just once. Of the sample, roughly 0.79% is held by the ten largest clones. The material was peripheral blood, obtained in the second trimester of pregnancy. All receptors come from a female donor in good health, enrolled as a control in a pregnancy study.

The chain recombines TRBV6-5 with TRBJ1-5; D is unclear. CDR1 MNHEY and CDR2 SVGAGI come from the germline V gene. V was cut by 2 bases and J by 4 bases, with 6 bases left in between. CDR3 length equals 13 residues. The CDR3 nucleotides read TGTGCCAGCAGTTACCGCGGGAATCAGCCCCAGCATTTT. Its translation is CASSYRGNQPQHF.

The chain links TRBV19 to TRBJ1-2, with TRBD1 as a possible D gene (5 bases). The germline V gene encodes CDR1 LNHDA and CDR2 SQIVND (reference sequence). Trimming stripped 7 bases from V and 3 bases from J, with 15 bases between. The CDR3 sequence is 14 residues long. The CDR3 DNA sequence: TGTGCCAGTACCCGTTGGGCCAGGGACTATGGCTACACCTTC. Its protein product is CASTRWARDYGYTF.

The chain links TRBV7-9 to TRBJ1-6; D might be TRBD1 (6 bases). The germline CDR1 and CDR2 sequences are SEHNR and FQNEAQ (reference sequence). There are 16 residues in the CDR3. The V end was cut by 1 base, the J end by 5 bases, with 12 bases between. CDR3 sequence reads: CASSLGGQGNNSPLHF. CDR3 DNA: TGTGCCAGCAGCTTAGGAGGCCAGGGGAATAATTCACCCCTCCACTTT.

The chain combines TRBV6-6 with TRBJ2-7; possibly TRBD1 for D (5 bases). CDR1 is MNHNY and CDR2 is SVGAGI in the germline V gene (reference sequence). CDR3 length: 13 residues. V lost 7 bases to trimming and J lost 6 bases, with 16 bases between them. The CDR3: CASTFSGQAEQYF. CDR3 in DNA: TGTGCCAGCACCTTCTCAGGACAAGCCGAGCAGTACTTC.

V is TRBV9 and J is TRBJ1-4; D might be TRBD1 (6 bases). The V gene's germline CDR1 is SGDLS and CDR2 YYNGEE. The V gene lost 0 bases and the J gene lost 7 bases, with 16 bases spanning the gap. The CDR3 totals 16 residues. CDR3 loop: CASSVGVGALSEKLFF. The CDR3 DNA follows: TGTGCCAGCAGCGTAGGAGTGGGGGCACTGAGTGAAAAACTGTTTTTT.

Worth noting for this clone: The sample contains more than one DNA sequence encoding this CDR3. This chain joins TRBV7-2 and TRBJ2-3; D is ambiguous. Trimming shortened V by 5 bases and J by 0 bases, and 3 bases separated the two germline ends. This CDR3 has 12 residues. Germline V gives CDR1 SGHTA, CDR2 FQGNSA. CDR3 region: CASSPSTDTQYF. The CDR3 DNA is TGTGCCAGCAGCCCTAGCACAGATACGCAGTATTTT.

As DNA, the CDR3 is TGTGCCTGGAGTCCGGGACAGAGGTCCTATGGCTACACCTTC. The encoded protein is CAWSPGQRSYGYTF. The chain couples TRBV30 to TRBJ1-2; 7 bases fit TRBD1. The germline V gene encodes CDR1 GTSNPN and CDR2 SVGIG (reference sequence). This CDR3 is 14 amino acids long. The trim removed 2 bases at V and 4 bases at J, leaving 7 bases unmatched.

In this sample, this clone turned up once. The V gene is TRBV5-5, the J gene TRBJ2-7; 8 nucleotides line up with TRBD1. J gave up 0 bases and V 4 bases, and 9 bases lay outside the gene matches. The CDR3 runs to 16 residues. The germline gives CDR1 SGHKS, CDR2 YYEKEE (reference sequence). The DNA for the CDR3 is TGTGCCAGCAGCCAGGGGTGGGACAGGAGCTCCTACGAGCAGTACTTC. Translation: CASSQGWDRSSYEQYF.

The chain combines TRBV7-2 with TRBJ2-1, with 10 bases lining up with TRBD2. CDR3 size: 17 residues. Germline CDR1 is SGHTA and CDR2 is FQGNSA. Unmatched junction bases numbered 2, after V lost 0 bases and J lost 0 bases. The CDR3 bases are TGTGCCAGCAGCTTAGCTAGCGGGGGGCACTCCTACAATGAGCAGTTCTTC. This translates into CASSLASGGHSYNEQFF.

The rearrangement joins TRBV4-1 to TRBJ2-3, with D maybe TRBD2 (5 bases). The CDR3 contains 14 residues. The ends were cut back, 3 bases at V and 3 bases at J, with 10 bases in the middle. Germline loops: CDR1 MGHRA, CDR2 YSYEKL. This chain's CDR3 is CASSQRLTTDTQYF. The CDR3 bases are TGCGCCAGCAGCCAGAGACTAACGACAGATACGCAGTATTTT.

This sequence joins TRBV7-2 and TRBJ2-5; TRBD2 might be the D (6 bases). The germline CDR1 and CDR2 sequences are SGHTA and FQGNSA. V lost 1 base, J lost 1 base, and 7 bases lay in between. This CDR3 is 14 amino acids long. In DNA form, the CDR3 reads TGTGCCAGCAGCTTAGGCGGGGTCCAAGAGACCCAGTACTTC. The encoded protein is CASSLGGVQETQYF.

The chain combines TRBV5-1 with TRBJ1-1; unclear D gene. Germline V CDR1 and CDR2: SGHRS, YFSETQ. CDR3 size: 15 residues. Trimming took off 0 bases at V and 1 base at J, with 10 bases between the two ends. The CDR3 spells CASSLEFNGNTEAFF. The CDR3 bases are TGCGCCAGCAGCTTGGAATTTAACGGGAACACTGAAGCTTTCTTT.

The chain joins TRBV6-6 to TRBJ1-5; 9 nucleotides line up with TRBD1. Unmatched junction bases numbered 3, after V lost 8 bases and J lost 4 bases. Germline-derived CDR1 and CDR2 are MNHNY and SVGAGI (reference sequence). This CDR3 contains 13 residues. The CDR3: CASGGTGNQPQHF. The CDR3 bases are TGTGCCAGCGGAGGGACAGGGAATCAGCCCCAGCATTTT.

This clone has a single count. This rearrangement joins TRBV11-2 to TRBJ2-7, with 7 nucleotides matching TRBD2. The V gene end was trimmed by 4 bases and the J gene end by 2 bases; junction bases not matched to a gene: 2. From germline, CDR1 is SGHAT and CDR2 FQNNGV. The CDR3 is made up of 13 amino acids. The CDR3 bases are TGTGCCAGCAGCTCGCGGGGGACCTACGAGCAGTACTTC. Amino acids: CASSSRGTYEQYF.

The gene calls are TRBV10-3 and TRBJ2-7, with 12 bases lining up with TRBD2. Per the germline V gene, CDR1 is ENHRY and CDR2 is SYGVKD. The CDR3 contains 16 residues. V was pared by 2 bases and J by 4 bases, with 6 bases of the junction left unmatched. The CDR3 DNA follows: TGTGCCATCAGTGAGCCGAGGACTAGCGGGACTTACGAGCAGTACTTC. Translated, it gives CAISEPRTSGTYEQYF.

The chain links TRBV10-3 to TRBJ1-6, with D tentatively TRBD1 (5 bases). Trimming cost V 5 bases and J 19 bases, with 21 bases left between them. The CDR3 extends over 13 amino acids. Per the germline V gene, CDR1 is ENHRY and CDR2 is SYGVKD. The CDR3 DNA is TGTGCCATCAGTCATGAGGGCGGCAGGGACTTTCACTTT. Translating it yields CAISHEGGRDFHF.

The V call is TRBV5-1, the J call TRBJ2-7, with TRBD1 matching 8 bases. The CDR3 covers 15 residues. CDR1 and CDR2 from the germline V gene are SGHRS and YFSETQ. The trim removed 4 bases at V and 0 bases at J, leaving 6 bases unmatched. CDR3 sequence (DNA): TGCGCCAGCAGCCCGAGGACAGGGAGCTCCTACGAGCAGTACTTC. Translating it yields CASSPRTGSSYEQYF.

This chain joins TRBV19 and TRBJ2-7; TRBD2 matches at 9 bases. Germline lookup yields CDR1 LNHDA and CDR2 SQIVND (reference sequence). V shed 6 bases, J shed 4 bases, and the junction held 4 bases outside the gene matches. The CDR3 has 13 amino acids. This CDR3 reads CASRPGLAYEQYF. For the CDR3, the DNA is TGTGCCAGTAGACCGGGACTAGCTTACGAGCAGTACTTC.

On this clone: Other DNA variants within this sample encode the same CDR3. This rearrangement joins TRBV18 to TRBJ1-2, with 7 bases matching TRBD1. The trim removed 2 bases at V and 5 bases at J, leaving 5 bases unmatched. Germline values: CDR1 KGHSH, CDR2 LQKENI. The CDR3 runs 14 residues. The CDR3 nucleotides are TGTGCCAGCTCACCAGGCACAGGGGAATATGGCTACACCTTC. This translates into CASSPGTGEYGYTF.